The source of this T cell receptor (beta chain) is a study of spatial heterogeneity in lung cancer. Study-level information: Combinations of a unique TCR and a UMI were tallied in raw reads, and on average each appeared more than ten times.

Specified time point: sample taken at primary tumor resection. No cell sorting; template was whole RNA from tumor, lung tissue or PBMC. The donors were about 67 patients with non-small cell lung cancer that was early-stage and untreated. Individually, TCR cDNA molecules were each labelled with a unique molecular identifier. A single record per CDR3 protein comes from TCRdb applying MiXCR to the 5' RACE reads. This repertoire shows under 100,000 distinct CDR3 sequences, approximately 8.6% found once; its top ten account for 6.9%. The study's findings and limits: Ubiquitous expanded tumor TCRs showed up in blood more at resection than follow-up.

Germline trimming cut 4 bases from V and 7 bases from J; bases unmatched to any gene: 6. CDR1 and CDR2 (germline): SGDLS, YYNGEE. The CDR3 is 15 amino acids. Only a few counts were recorded for this clonotype. Its target is unknown. The sequencing used PBMCs, collected at surgery. The chain uses TRBV9 and TRBJ2-2, with 11 bases fitting TRBD1. The clonotype comes from a male donor with early-stage non-small cell lung cancer. CDR3: CASSPGQGAVGELFF. DNA of the CDR3: TGTGCCAGCAGCCCCGGACAGGGGGCAGTCGGGGAGCTGTTTTTT.